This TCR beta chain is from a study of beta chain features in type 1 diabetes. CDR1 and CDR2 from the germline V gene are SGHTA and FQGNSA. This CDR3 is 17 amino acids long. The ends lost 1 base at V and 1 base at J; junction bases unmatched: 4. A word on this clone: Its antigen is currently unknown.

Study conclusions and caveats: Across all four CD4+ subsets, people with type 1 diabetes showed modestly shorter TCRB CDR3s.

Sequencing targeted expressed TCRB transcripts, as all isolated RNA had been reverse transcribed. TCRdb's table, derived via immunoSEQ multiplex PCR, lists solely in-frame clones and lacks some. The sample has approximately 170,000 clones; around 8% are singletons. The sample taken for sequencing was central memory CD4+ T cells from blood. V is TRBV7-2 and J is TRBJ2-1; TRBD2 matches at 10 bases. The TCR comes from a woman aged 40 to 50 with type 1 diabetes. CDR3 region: CASSLEVAGGSYNEQFF. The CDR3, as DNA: TGTGCCAGCAGCTTAGAGGTAGCGGGGGGTTCCTACAATGAGCAGTTCTTC.